The entry below gives a single TCR beta chain sequence along with its context. This sample was included in a study of blood T cell repertoires in COVID-19. Study in general: Sites across the United States, Italy and Spain contributed samples from acute and convalescent COVID-19.

Here immunoSEQ multiplex PCR was the method, and the copy in TCRdb shows in-frame clones only, minus some. The table records some 130,000 clones, roughly 81% of them present only once. CDR3 length: 15 residues. Germline loops: CDR1 SGHDT, CDR2 YYEEEE. V dropped 3 bases and J dropped 4 bases, with 14 bases sitting between them. Sequenced: peripheral blood. The clonotype was recovered from a human donor in a cohort sampled during active COVID-19. The chain is built from TRBV5-6 and TRBJ1-5; the D is unclear. The CDR3 nucleotides read TGTGCCAGCAGCTACCGGTTTGTTCGGAATCAGCCCCAGCATTTT. Its translation: CASSYRFVRNQPQHF.